This T cell receptor beta chain appears in the sequencing data of a study of cytomegalovirus exposure and HLA in healthy donors. The CDR3 has 21 amino acids. V was pared by 2 bases and J by 5 bases, with 19 bases of the junction left unmatched. Germline V gives CDR1 SGDLS, CDR2 YYNGEE. Vbeta (60) and Jbeta (13) primers were used in the PCR. The table came from immunoSEQ multiplex PCR; TCRdb's copy has only in-frame clones and leaves some out. The sample consists of about 120,000 clones, around 79% of them appearing once. This chain uses TRBV9 with TRBJ2-5; 15 bases align to TRBD2. The specimen sequenced was PBMCs. The receptor was isolated from a woman aged 40 to 50 in good health and CMV-seronegative. CDR3 nucleotides: TGTGCCAGCAGCGTGGGGGCCCGGACTAGCGGGGGGGCCGTTTCATGGGAGACCCAGTACTTC. Its translation: CASSVGARTSGGAVSWETQYF.